A single T cell receptor beta chain is shown here with its context. Its antigen has not been determined. No base quality values were provided; no much bigger clone lies one nucleotide off. Trimming costs V 2 bases and J 2 bases, and their ends lie 9 bases apart. Its CDR3 holds 14 amino acids, cysteine through phenylalanine. The read is trimmed to its CDR3 DNA, 42 bases read in frame from base 1. CDR1 and CDR2, per the germline V gene, are MNHNS and SASEGT. This sample was included in a study of blood T cell repertoires in COVID-19 (dated by TCRdb to 2018 to 2020). About the full investigation: Samples from collaborators originated in the United States, Italy and Spain and spanned both the acute and convalescent phases of COVID-19. A freely available public database, intended as a resource for researchers studying the immune response to SARS-CoV-2, is where the repertoires were released. HLA class I and class II types, where available, came from metadata supplied by the sample provider rather than from assay-based typing. Nearly every sample came with metadata listing a de-identified subject ID, COVID-19 status, age in years and sex. The samples were drawn from two sources: the first 160 participants of the ongoing ImmuneRACE study, and about 1,300 subjects contributed by 6 global collaborators. The dataset comprised deeply sampled blood TCRbeta repertoires from subjects exposed to, actively infected with, or recovered from COVID-19. The prospective study material was composed of cDNA or gDNA derived from T cells, B-cell-depleted T cells, or PBMCs.

General findings and caveats noted by the study authors: The quantity of clinical and demographic metadata differed by source and by participant and was supplied without curation.

Collaborating institutions collected whole blood in K2EDTA tubes following their own protocols. For TCRbeta analysis, collaborators shipped samples as frozen whole blood, isolated PBMCs, or DNA extracted from either of those sample types. TCRbeta CDR3 regions were amplified from genomic DNA using the immunoSEQ Assay, a bias-controlled multiplex PCR. The authors processed their data as follows. Within the assay, amplification of reference gene primers was used to estimate how many nucleated cells each sample contained. To quantify the absolute abundance of each unique TCRbeta CDR3 rearrangement, sequence reads were collapsed and filtered. For each sample, productive Simpson clonality was calculated as the square root of Simpson's diversity index across productive rearrangements. The table was pulled from immuneACCESS by TCRdb, which kept in-frame rearrangements only. Such tables lose some clones; where checked, under half of the loss comes from unresolved V genes, and the rest has no known cause. That table is the source of V, J and clone size, and D and trimming were worked out from the DNA. The sample table shows around 28,000 clones, and 76% are seen once. The biggest ten clones account for roughly 40% of the sample.

In this chain, TRBV6-1 is recombined with TRBJ1-1; the D gene is not confidently resolved. The TCR comes from a man aged 70-80 years with acute or convalescent COVID-19. The sequenced material came from peripheral blood. CDR3 region: CASSEFIFNTEAFF. The DNA is as follows: TGTGCCAGCAGTGAATTTATTTTTAACACTGAAGCTTTCTTT.